The 8 T cell receptor beta chains listed next were all sequenced from one sample in a study of T cells in women clearing cervical HPV infection. Profiling relied on immunoSEQ multiplex PCR, and the TCRdb table lists in-frame clones only, not all of them. This table lists approximately 15,000 clones. The sample consisted of blood buffy coat. The receptors derive from a woman between 18 and 70 years old with a cervical HPV16 infection that either progressed to CIN3+ or cleared (not recorded which).

Concerning this clone itself: The read ends 3 residues shy of where the CDR3 ends; the end is completed using the germline J gene. The chain recombines TRBV24-1 with TRBJ2-3; D is ambiguous. Germline values: CDR1 KGHDR, CDR2 SFDVKD. The CDR3 loop spans 16 amino acids. V shed 1 base and J shed 1 base, with 11 bases lying between them. The CDR3 protein is CATSDFGRLGTDTQYF. CDR3 DNA (partial): TGTGCCACCAGTGATTTCGGCAGGTTAGGCACAGATACG.

The CDR3 spells CASGTDWNYGYTF. CDR3 DNA (partial): TGTGCTAGTGGCACGGACTGGAACTATGGC. The chain combines TRBV12-5 with TRBJ1-2; D is undetermined. The CDR3 goes on 3 residues after the read ends, and that part is filled in from the germline J gene. Trimming left V 6 bases short and J 2 bases short, with 10 bases between. The CDR3 has 13 residues. Germline V gene lookup returns CDR1 LGHNT and CDR2 FRNRAP.

Concerning this clone itself: The read ends 3 residues early relative to the CDR3; the germline J gene fills the gap. The chain uses TRBV19 and TRBJ2-1; TRBD1 matches at 10 bases. The CDR3 covers 15 residues. The germline gives CDR1 LNHDA, CDR2 SQIVND (reference sequence). J lost 9 bases, V lost 3 bases, and 8 bases had no gene match. The CDR3 region is CASSIPGQGIGEQFF. The CDR3 bases that were read are TGTGCCAGTAGTATTCCGGGACAGGGGATCGGTGAG.

Remarks on this clone: Coverage ceases 3 residues before the CDR3 finishes, and the germline J gene fills in the end. The gene calls are TRBV2 and TRBJ1-5, with 9 bases fitting TRBD1. This CDR3 region has 14 residues. CDR1 is SNHLY, CDR2 FYNNEI, per germline. Unmatched junction bases numbered 6, after V lost 6 bases and J lost 6 bases. The covered CDR3 bases are TGTGCCAGCAGCCGAGACAGGGGGGTTCAGCCC. It specifies CASSRDRGVQP. The full CDR3 protein reads CASSRDRGVQPQHF.

As to this clone: The observed sequence ends 3 residues before the CDR3 terminus, with the missing tail filled in from the germline J gene. The genes are TRBV7-6 and TRBJ2-3, with 8 bases lining up with TRBD1. Germline values: CDR1 SGHVS, CDR2 FNYEAQ. The J segment lost 2 bases and the V segment lost 4 bases, leaving 11 bases of the junction unmatched. This CDR3 region has 17 residues. The chain's CDR3 is CASSSPSQGQATDTQYF. The part of the CDR3 DNA that was read is TGTGCCAGCAGCTCACCTAGCCAGGGACAGGCCACAGATACG.

As to this clone: The read stops 3 residues short of the end of the CDR3; the missing end is completed from the germline J gene. The chain joins TRBV18 to TRBJ2-7, with unresolved D. Between the trimmed V and J ends, which lost 5 bases and 6 bases, there was a span of 11 bases. This CDR3 is 12 amino acids long. CDR1 is KGHSH and CDR2 is LQKENI in the germline V gene. The CDR3 bases that were read are TGTGCCAGCTCATCCGCGCCAACCGAG. Translation: CASSSAPTE. The entire CDR3 protein is CASSSAPTEQYF.

As regards this clone: The observed sequence ends 3 residues before the CDR3 terminus, with the missing tail filled in from the germline J gene. The chain recombines TRBV5-4 with TRBJ2-3; 10 bases are a match to TRBD2. V lost 4 bases and J lost 2; bases outside the gene matches: 4. In germline, CDR1 is SGHNT, CDR2 YYREEE (reference sequence). The CDR3 is 15 amino acids. CDR3 DNA, as far as it was read: TGTGCCAGCAGCCGGACTAGCGGCTTCACAGATACG. Translation gives CASSRTSGFTDT. The entire CDR3 protein is CASSRTSGFTDTQYF.

Remarks on this clone: The read terminates 3 residues ahead of where the CDR3 ends, so the germline J gene completes it. The rearrangement joins TRBV5-1 to TRBJ2-5, with D possibly being TRBD2 (6 bases). The CDR3 runs to 15 residues. From germline, CDR1 is SGHRS and CDR2 YFSETQ. The V and J ends lost 0 bases and 2 bases respectively, with 11 bases between them. The CDR3 reads CASSLGLGKQETQYF. CDR3 DNA, as far as it was read: TGCGCCAGCAGCTTGGGACTAGGTAAACAAGAGACC.